Sequencing of this T cell receptor beta chain was carried out in a study of patients and donors after allogeneic stem cell transplantation. The CDR3 covers 15 residues. Germline CDR1 ENHRY, CDR2 SYGVKD. V was cut by 1 base and J by 4 bases, with 10 bases left in between. TCRdb called the RT-PCR reads again in MiXCR, with one record for every CDR3 protein. The table has about 960,000 distinct CDR3 sequences, roughly 18% seen once; the top ten hold 5.5% to 6.5%. This clonotype was detected ten times or more. Sequenced sample: blood, either unsorted or a sorted T cell fraction (not recorded which). This clonotype originated in a human donor who was either an allogeneic HSCT recipient or a stem cell or donor lymphocyte infusion donor (not recorded which). It is not recorded whose cells these are; they may come from a transplant donor. The rearrangement joins TRBV10-3 to TRBJ2-2, with a tentative D call TRBD1 (5 bases). Here the CDR3 reads CAISELPDSTGELFF. The CDR3 nucleotides read TGTGCCATCAGTGAGTTACCAGACAGCACCGGGGAGCTGTTTTTT.